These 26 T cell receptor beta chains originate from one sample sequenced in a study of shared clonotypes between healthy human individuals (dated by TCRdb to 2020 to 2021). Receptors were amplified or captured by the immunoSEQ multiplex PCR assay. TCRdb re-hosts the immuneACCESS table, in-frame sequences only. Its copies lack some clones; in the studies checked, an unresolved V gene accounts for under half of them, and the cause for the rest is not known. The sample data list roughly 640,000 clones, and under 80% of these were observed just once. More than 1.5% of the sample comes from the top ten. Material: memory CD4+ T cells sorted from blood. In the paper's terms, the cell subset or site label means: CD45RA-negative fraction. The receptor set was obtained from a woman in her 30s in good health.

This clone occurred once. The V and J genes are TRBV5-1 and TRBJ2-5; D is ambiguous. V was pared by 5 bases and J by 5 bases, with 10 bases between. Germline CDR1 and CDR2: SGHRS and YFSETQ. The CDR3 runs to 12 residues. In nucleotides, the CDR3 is TGCGCCAGCAGAGCCACTGGGGAGACCCAGTACTTC. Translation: CASRATGETQYF.

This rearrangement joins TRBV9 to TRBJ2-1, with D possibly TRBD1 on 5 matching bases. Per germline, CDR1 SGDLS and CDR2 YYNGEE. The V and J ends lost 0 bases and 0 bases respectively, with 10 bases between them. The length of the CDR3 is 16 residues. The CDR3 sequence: CASSVGTPSSYNEQFF. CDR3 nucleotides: TGTGCCAGCAGCGTAGGGACACCCAGCTCCTACAATGAGCAGTTCTTC.

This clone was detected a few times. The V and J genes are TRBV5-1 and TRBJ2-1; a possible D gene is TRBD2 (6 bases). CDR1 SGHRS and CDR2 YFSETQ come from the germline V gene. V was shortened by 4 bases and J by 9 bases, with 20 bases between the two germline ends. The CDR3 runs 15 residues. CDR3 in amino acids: CASSPQPGVVGEQFF. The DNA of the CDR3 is TGCGCCAGCAGCCCTCAGCCGGGAGTAGTGGGTGAGCAGTTCTTC.

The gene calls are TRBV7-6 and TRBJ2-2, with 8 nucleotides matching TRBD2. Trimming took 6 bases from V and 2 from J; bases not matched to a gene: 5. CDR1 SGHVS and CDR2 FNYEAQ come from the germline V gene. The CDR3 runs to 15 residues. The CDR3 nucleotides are TGTGCCAGCAGTGGACTAGCCAAAAACACCGGGGAGCTGTTTTTT. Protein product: CASSGLAKNTGELFF. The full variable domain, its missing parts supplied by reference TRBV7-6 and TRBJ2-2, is GAGVSQSPRYKVTKRGQDVALRCDPISGHVSLYWYRQALGQGPEFLTYFNYEAQQDKSGLPNDRFSAERPEGSISTLTIQRTEQRDSAMYRCASSGLAKNTGELFFGEGSRLTVL.

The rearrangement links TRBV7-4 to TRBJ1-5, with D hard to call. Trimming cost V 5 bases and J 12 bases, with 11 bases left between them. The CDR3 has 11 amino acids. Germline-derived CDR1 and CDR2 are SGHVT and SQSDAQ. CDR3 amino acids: CASSPFYYQHF. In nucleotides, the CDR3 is TGTGCCAGCAGCCCTTTCTACTACCAGCATTTT.

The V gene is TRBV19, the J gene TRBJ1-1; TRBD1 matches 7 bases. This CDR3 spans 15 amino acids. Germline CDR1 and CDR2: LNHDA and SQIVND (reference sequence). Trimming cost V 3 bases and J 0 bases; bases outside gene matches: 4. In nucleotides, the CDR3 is TGTGCCAGTAGTATCCCGGGACAGATGAACACTGAAGCTTTCTTT. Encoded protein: CASSIPGQMNTEAFF.

CDR3 sequence reads: CASSYLGLTNTGELFF. The CDR3 bases are TGTGCCAGCAGTTACCTGGGACTGACGAACACCGGGGAGCTGTTTTTT. The chain carries TRBV7-6 and TRBJ2-2; possibly TRBD2 for D (6 bases). The V and J ends lost 6 bases and 0 bases respectively, with 14 bases between them. In germline, CDR1 is SGHVS, CDR2 FNYEAQ. The CDR3 has 16 residues.

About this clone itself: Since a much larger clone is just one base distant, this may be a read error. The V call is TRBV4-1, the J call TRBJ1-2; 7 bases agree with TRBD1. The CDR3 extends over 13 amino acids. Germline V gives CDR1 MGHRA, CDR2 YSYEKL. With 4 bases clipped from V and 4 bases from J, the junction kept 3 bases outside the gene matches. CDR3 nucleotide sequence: TGCGCCAGCAGCCCGACAGGGAGCTATGGCTACACCTTC. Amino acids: CASSPTGSYGYTF.

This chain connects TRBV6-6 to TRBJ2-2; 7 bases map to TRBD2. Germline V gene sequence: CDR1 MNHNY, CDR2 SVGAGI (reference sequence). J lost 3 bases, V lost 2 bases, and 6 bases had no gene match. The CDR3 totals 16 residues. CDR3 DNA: TGTGCCAGCAGTTACCCCTGGGGAGGGGACACCGGGGAGCTGTTTTTT. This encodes CASSYPWGGDTGELFF.

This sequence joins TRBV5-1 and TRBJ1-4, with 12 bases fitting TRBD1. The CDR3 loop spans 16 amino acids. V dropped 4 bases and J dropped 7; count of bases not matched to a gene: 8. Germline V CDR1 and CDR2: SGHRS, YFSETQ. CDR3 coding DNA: TGCGCCAGCAGCCTAAGGGGGACAGGGGGCGTTGAAAAACTGTTTTTT. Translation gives CASSLRGTGGVEKLFF. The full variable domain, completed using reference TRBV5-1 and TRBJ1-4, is KAGVTQTPRYLIKTRGQQVTLSCSPISGHRSVSWYQQTPGQGLQFLFEYFSETQRNKGNFPGRFSGRQFSNSRSEMNVSTLELGDSALYLCASSLRGTGGVEKLFFGSGTQLSVL.

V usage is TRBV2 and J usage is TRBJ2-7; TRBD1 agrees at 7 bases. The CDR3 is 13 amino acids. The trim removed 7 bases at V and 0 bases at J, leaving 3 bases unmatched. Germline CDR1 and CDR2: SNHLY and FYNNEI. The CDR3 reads CASTGDSSYEQYF. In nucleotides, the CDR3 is TGTGCCAGCACTGGGGACAGCTCCTACGAGCAGTACTTC.

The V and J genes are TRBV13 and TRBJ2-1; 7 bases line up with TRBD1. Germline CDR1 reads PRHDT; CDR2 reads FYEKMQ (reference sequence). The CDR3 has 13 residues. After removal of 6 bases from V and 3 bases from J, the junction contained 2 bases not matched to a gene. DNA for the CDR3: TGTGCCAGCAGACAGGGGTACTACAATGAGCAGTTCTTC. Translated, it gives CASRQGYYNEQFF.

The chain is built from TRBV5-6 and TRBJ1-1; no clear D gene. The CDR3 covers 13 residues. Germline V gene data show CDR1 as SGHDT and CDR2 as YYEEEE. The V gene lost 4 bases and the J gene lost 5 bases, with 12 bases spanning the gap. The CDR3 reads CASSTTPGTEAFF. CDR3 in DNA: TGTGCCAGCAGCACGACCCCCGGGACTGAAGCTTTCTTT.

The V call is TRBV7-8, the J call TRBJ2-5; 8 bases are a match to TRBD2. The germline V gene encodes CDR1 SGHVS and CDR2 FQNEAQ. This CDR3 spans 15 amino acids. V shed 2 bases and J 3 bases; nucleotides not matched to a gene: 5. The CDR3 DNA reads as TGTGCCAGCAGCTTATTACCGGGAGGGGAAGAGACCCAGTACTTC. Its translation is CASSLLPGGEETQYF. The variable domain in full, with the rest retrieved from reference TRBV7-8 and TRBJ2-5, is GAGVSQSPRYKVAKRGQDVALRCDPISGHVSLFWYQQALGQGPEFLTYFQNEAQLDKSGLPSDRFFAERPEGSVSTLKIQRTQQEDSAVYLCASSLLPGGEETQYFGPGTRLLVL.

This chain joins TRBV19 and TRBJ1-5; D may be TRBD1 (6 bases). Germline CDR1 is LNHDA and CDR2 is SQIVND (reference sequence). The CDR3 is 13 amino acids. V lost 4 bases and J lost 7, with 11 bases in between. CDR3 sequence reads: CASSKQGEQPQHF. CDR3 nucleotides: TGTGCCAGTAGTAAACAGGGAGAACAGCCCCAGCATTTT.

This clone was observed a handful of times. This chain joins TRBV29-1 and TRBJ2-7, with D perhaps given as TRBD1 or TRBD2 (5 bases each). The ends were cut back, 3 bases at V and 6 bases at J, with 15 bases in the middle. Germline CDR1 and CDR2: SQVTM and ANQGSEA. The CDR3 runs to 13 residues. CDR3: CSVEYKGTGEQYF. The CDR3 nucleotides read TGCAGCGTTGAGTATAAGGGGACCGGCGAGCAGTACTTC.

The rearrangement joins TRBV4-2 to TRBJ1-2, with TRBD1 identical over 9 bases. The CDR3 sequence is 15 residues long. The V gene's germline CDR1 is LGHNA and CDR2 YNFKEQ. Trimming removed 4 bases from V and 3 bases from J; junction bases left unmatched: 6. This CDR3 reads CASSLTGGAHYGYTF. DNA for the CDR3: TGTGCCAGCAGCCTAACAGGGGGCGCCCACTATGGCTACACCTTC.

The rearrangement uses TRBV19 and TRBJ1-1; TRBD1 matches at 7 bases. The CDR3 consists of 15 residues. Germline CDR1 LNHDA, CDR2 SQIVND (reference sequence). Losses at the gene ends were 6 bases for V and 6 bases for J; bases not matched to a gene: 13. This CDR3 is CASRLSVAGGSEAFF. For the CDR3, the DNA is TGTGCCAGTAGGCTGAGCGTGGCAGGGGGATCTGAAGCTTTCTTT.

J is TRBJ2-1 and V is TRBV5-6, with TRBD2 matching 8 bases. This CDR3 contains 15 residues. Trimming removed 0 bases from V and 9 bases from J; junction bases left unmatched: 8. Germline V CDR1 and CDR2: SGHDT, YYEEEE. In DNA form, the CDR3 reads TGTGCCAGCAGCTTGGTTTCGGGAGGGCCCCCTGAGCAGTTCTTC. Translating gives CASSLVSGGPPEQFF.

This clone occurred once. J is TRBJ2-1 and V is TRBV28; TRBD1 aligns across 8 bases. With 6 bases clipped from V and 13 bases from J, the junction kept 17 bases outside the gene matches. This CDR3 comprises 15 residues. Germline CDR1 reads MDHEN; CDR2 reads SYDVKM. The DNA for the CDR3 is TGTGCCAGCAGCCCGGACAGGGCCTGGTCTCTCTCACAGTTCTTC. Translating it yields CASSPDRAWSLSQFF.

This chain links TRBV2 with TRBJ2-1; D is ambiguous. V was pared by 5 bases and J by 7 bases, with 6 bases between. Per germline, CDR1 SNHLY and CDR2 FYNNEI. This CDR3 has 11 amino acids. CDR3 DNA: TGTGCCAGCAGTACGATGAATGAGCAGTTCTTC. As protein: CASSTMNEQFF.

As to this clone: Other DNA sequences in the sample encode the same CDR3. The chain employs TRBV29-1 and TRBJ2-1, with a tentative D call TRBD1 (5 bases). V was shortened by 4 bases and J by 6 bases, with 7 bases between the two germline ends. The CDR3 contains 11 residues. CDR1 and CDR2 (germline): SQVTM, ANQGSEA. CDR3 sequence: CSVARVNEQFF. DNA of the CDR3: TGCAGCGTTGCCAGGGTCAATGAGCAGTTCTTC.

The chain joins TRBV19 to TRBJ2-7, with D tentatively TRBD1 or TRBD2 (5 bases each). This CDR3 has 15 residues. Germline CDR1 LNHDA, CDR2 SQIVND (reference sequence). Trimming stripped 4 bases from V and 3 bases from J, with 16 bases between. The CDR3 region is CASSTRGDPGYEQYF. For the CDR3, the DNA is TGTGCCAGTAGTACCCGTGGGGACCCGGGCTACGAGCAGTACTTC.

CDR3 in amino acids: CASSEQGSSSDTIYF. The CDR3 nucleotides are TGTGCCAGCAGTGAACAGGGGAGTTCGTCGGACACCATATATTTT. The chain carries TRBV2 and TRBJ1-3; a possible D gene is TRBD1 (6 bases). CDR1 and CDR2 (germline): SNHLY, FYNNEI. This CDR3 has 15 amino acids. Trimming cost V 2 bases and J 8 bases, with 16 bases left between them.

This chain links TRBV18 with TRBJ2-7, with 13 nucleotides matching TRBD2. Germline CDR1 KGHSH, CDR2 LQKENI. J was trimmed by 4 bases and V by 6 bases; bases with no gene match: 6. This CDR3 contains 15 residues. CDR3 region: CASSRTSGSEYEQYF. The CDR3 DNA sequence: TGTGCCAGCTCCCGGACTAGCGGGAGCGAGTACGAGCAGTACTTC.

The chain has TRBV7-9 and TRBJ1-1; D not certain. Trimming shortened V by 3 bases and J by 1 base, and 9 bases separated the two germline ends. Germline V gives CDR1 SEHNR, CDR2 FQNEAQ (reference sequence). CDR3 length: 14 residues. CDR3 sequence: CASSFYAENTEAFF. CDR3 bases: TGTGCCAGCAGCTTTTATGCGGAGAACACTGAAGCTTTCTTT.